This passage covers 10 T cell receptor beta chains from one sample sequenced in a study of T cell changes during pregnancy in multiple sclerosis. Repertoires were generated with immunoSEQ multiplex PCR, while TCRdb's copy carries only in-frame clones and drops some. The table lists 70,000 to 95,000 clones, approximately 92% of them singletons. The sample consisted of peripheral blood, taken in the second trimester of pregnancy. All receptors come from a female donor in good health, enrolled as a control in a pregnancy study.

This chain connects TRBV7-8 to TRBJ2-7; D is ambiguous. CDR1 SGHVS and CDR2 FQNEAQ come from the germline V gene. V lost 3 bases, J lost 3 bases, and 12 bases lay in between. There are 14 residues in the CDR3. CDR3 region: CASSFDSLGYEQYF. The CDR3 DNA follows: TGTGCCAGCAGCTTCGACTCCTTGGGCTACGAGCAGTACTTC. Based on the CDR3 plus reference TRBV7-8 and TRBJ2-7, the full variable domain is GAGVSQSPRYKVAKRGQDVALRCDPISGHVSLFWYQQALGQGPEFLTYFQNEAQLDKSGLPSDRFFAERPEGSVSTLKIQRTQQEDSAVYLCASSFDSLGYEQYFGPGTRLTVT.

This clone was seen once. The V and J genes are TRBV11-3 and TRBJ2-7; the match to TRBD2 covers 8 bases. The CDR3 has 16 residues. The V segment lost 4 bases and the J segment 1 base; nucleotides outside the gene matches: 9. From germline, CDR1 is SGHNT and CDR2 YENEEA. CDR3 in DNA: TGTGCCAGCAGCTGGGGCGGGGGGTCCCTTTCCTACGAGCAGTACTTC. It yields the protein CASSWGGGSLSYEQYF.

The J gene is TRBJ1-3, the V gene TRBV6-6, with TRBD1 matching over 7 bases. V lost 5 bases and J lost 0; bases outside the gene matches: 4. Germline loops: CDR1 MNHNY, CDR2 SVGAGI (reference sequence). The CDR3 contains 15 residues. The CDR3 is CASSPDRDSGNTIYF. DNA of the CDR3: TGTGCCAGCAGTCCCGACAGGGACTCTGGAAACACCATATATTTT.

The chain joins TRBV4-3 to TRBJ1-4; D is unresolved. Per germline, CDR1 LGHNA and CDR2 YSLEER. The CDR3 has 13 amino acids. V shed 0 bases and J shed 8 bases, with 7 bases lying between them. In DNA form, the CDR3 reads TGCGCCAGCAGCCAAGATTCCGGGGAAAAACTGTTTTTT. This gives the protein CASSQDSGEKLFF.

The genes are TRBV7-2 and TRBJ2-3, with 8 nucleotides matching TRBD1. The germline V gene has CDR1 SGHTA and CDR2 FQGNSA. The CDR3 is 14 amino acids. V shed 5 bases and J 1 base; nucleotides not matched to a gene: 2. The CDR3 region has the DNA TGTGCCAGCAGCCCGACAGGGGGCACAGATACGCAGTATTTT. Amino acid sequence: CASSPTGGTDTQYF.

The gene calls are TRBV13 and TRBJ1-2, with 7 bases that match TRBD1. CDR1 is PRHDT and CDR2 is FYEKMQ in the germline V gene (reference sequence). Unmatched junction bases numbered 20, after V lost 5 bases and J lost 5 bases. The CDR3 extends over 18 amino acids. In DNA, the CDR3 is TGTGCCAGCAGCGACTTCGGCTCTGGACAGGTTAATCATTATGGCTACACCTTC. Its translation is CASSDFGSGQVNHYGYTF.

The gene calls are TRBV9 and TRBJ1-3; possibly TRBD1 for D (5 bases). The CDR3 extends over 20 amino acids. Germline loops: CDR1 SGDLS, CDR2 YYNGEE. With 1 base removed from V and 0 bases from J, the gap between germline ends came to 23 bases. The CDR3 DNA is TGTGCCAGCAGCGTACCCGGCCCGGACACAACTTTAAACTCTGGAAACACCATATATTTT. Translation: CASSVPGPDTTLNSGNTIYF. Full variable domain (remainder filled in from reference TRBV9 and TRBJ1-3): DSGVTQTPKHLITATGQRVTLRCSPRSGDLSVYWYQQSLDQGLQFLIQYYNGEERAKGNILERFSAQQFPDLHSELNLSSLELGDSALYFCASSVPGPDTTLNSGNTIYFGEGSWLTVV.

Points on this clone: The junction departs from germline at one end; a sequencing error may be responsible. The chain is built from TRBV6-1 and TRBJ2-7; D might be TRBD1 (6 bases). Germline V gives CDR1 MNHNS, CDR2 SASEGT. The length of the CDR3 is 11 residues. CDR3 protein: CASSDLQGKTF. The CDR3 DNA reads as TGTGCCAGCAGTGACCTACAGGGTAAGACCTTC.

The rearrangement uses TRBV14 and TRBJ1-2; 7 positions agree with TRBD1. The CDR3 contains 15 residues. The germline gives CDR1 SGHDN, CDR2 FVKESK. V lost 4 bases and J lost 5; bases outside the gene matches: 10. The CDR3 reads CASSPPGGQVYGYTF. The CDR3 DNA reads as TGTGCCAGCAGCCCCCCGGGTGGACAGGTTTATGGCTACACCTTC.

The J gene is TRBJ1-1, the V gene TRBV6-1; no clear D gene. The germline CDR1 and CDR2 sequences are MNHNS and SASEGT. Between the trimmed V and J ends, which lost 10 bases and 6 bases, there was a span of 21 bases. There are 14 residues in the CDR3. The CDR3 loop is CATPFYPGHPEAFF. The CDR3 DNA reads TGTGCCACCCCTTTTTACCCTGGCCATCCTGAAGCTTTCTTT.